The 31 T cell receptor beta chains reported below all come from one sample, sequenced in a study of regulatory T cells in long-lasting Graves disease. Combining iRepertoire HTBI primers with Arm-PCR of CDR3 regions, the authors built TCR beta libraries. TCRdb itself ran the multiplex PCR reads through MiXCR, one entry per CDR3 protein. The table has around 460,000 distinct CDR3 sequences, approximately 22% seen once; the top ten hold around 13%. The time point: persistent/refractory GD, antithyroid drugs over 5 years with positive TRAb. The TCR library was prepared using RNA isolated from PBMCs. Here the sequenced sample was peripheral blood mononuclear cells (PBMCs), taken when the disease was refractory, from a patient treated with antithyroid drugs. All receptors derive from a female donor with Graves disease.

This clonotype was recorded a few times. V gene TRBV11-2 combines with J gene TRBJ2-2; TRBD2 matches 12 bases. The V and J ends lost 6 bases and 6 bases, in that order; junction bases with no gene match: 20. The CDR3 is 20 residues long. In germline, CDR1 is SGHAT, CDR2 FQNNGV. CDR3 loop: CASRPLTRTSGAIGAGELFF. The CDR3 DNA sequence: TGTGCCAGCAGGCCACTTACTCGGACTAGCGGGGCCATAGGGGCCGGGGAGCTGTTTTTT.

At least ten counts were recorded for this clonotype. In DNA, the CDR3 is TGTGCCAGCAGTATAGAATCCGAAGAGACCCAGTACTTC. Amino acids: CASSIESEETQYF. The chain is built from TRBV28 and TRBJ2-5; D unresolved. Trimming took 5 bases from V and 3 from J, leaving 10 bases between them. This CDR3 comprises 13 residues. Germline CDR1 is MDHEN and CDR2 is SYDVKM.

At least ten counts were recorded for this clonotype. This chain uses TRBV20-1 with TRBJ2-5; TRBD2 is a possible D gene (5 bases). Germline lookup yields CDR1 DFQATT and CDR2 SNEGSKA (reference sequence). Trimming cost V 6 bases and J 4 bases, with 12 bases left between them. This CDR3 region has 12 residues. The CDR3 loop is CSALIGGETQYF. In DNA form, the CDR3 reads TGCAGTGCGCTGATAGGAGGAGAGACCCAGTACTTC.

The table lists this clonotype with a few counts. V gene TRBV11-2 combines with J gene TRBJ2-3; no clear D gene. V gave up 1 base and J gave up 4 bases, with 3 bases separating them. Germline CDR1 and CDR2: SGHAT and FQNNGV. The CDR3 runs 12 residues. CDR3 protein: CASSLGADTQYF. Here the CDR3 DNA reads TGTGCCAGCAGCTTAGGAGCAGATACGCAGTATTTT. Supplemented by reference TRBV11-2 and TRBJ2-3, the full variable domain reads EAGVAQSPRYKIIEKRQSVAFWCNPISGHATLYWYQQILGQGPKLLIQFQNNGVVDDSQLPKDRFSAERLKGVDSTLKIQPAKLEDSAVYLCASSLGADTQYFGPGTRLTVL.

This chain uses TRBV20-1 with TRBJ1-2; the D is unclear. Germline V gene sequence: CDR1 DFQATT, CDR2 SNEGSKA (reference sequence). CDR3 length: 11 residues. V shed 3 bases and J shed 7 bases, with 9 bases lying between them. The CDR3 DNA reads as TGCAGTGCTAGCTCGGAGGGTGGCTACACCTTC. This encodes CSASSEGGYTF.

This clonotype was observed a few times. The CDR3 bases are TGTGCCTGGAGTGTAATGTCCCAACAGTACTTC. Protein product: CAWSVMSQQYF. The rearrangement joins TRBV30 to TRBJ2-7; D uncertain. V lost 0 bases and J 10 bases, leaving 10 bases between the germline ends. CDR1 and CDR2 from the germline V gene are GTSNPN and SVGIG (reference sequence). CDR3 length: 11 amino acids. Using reference TRBV30 and TRBJ2-7 for the parts outside the CDR3, the full variable domain is SQTIHQWPATLVQPVGSPLSLECTVEGTSNPNLYWYRQAAGRGLQLLFYSVGIGQISSEVPQNLSASRPQDRQFILSSKKLLLSDSGFYLCAWSVMSQQYFGPGTRLTVT.

This clonotype was seen ten or more times. This chain joins TRBV7-2 and TRBJ2-7; 7 bases fit TRBD1. CDR1 is SGHTA, CDR2 FQGNSA, per germline. There are 15 residues in the CDR3. Germline trimming cut 1 base from V and 3 bases from J; bases unmatched to any gene: 6. For the CDR3, the DNA is TGTGCCAGCAGCTTAGGTCAACAGGGGTACTACGAGCAGTACTTC. Translated, it gives CASSLGQQGYYEQYF.

This rearrangement joins TRBV14 to TRBJ1-2, with no clear D. CDR3 size: 16 residues. Deletions cut 2 bases from V and 4 bases from J, with 17 bases between. Germline CDR1 is SGHDN and CDR2 is FVKESK. CDR3 amino acids: CASSQSSRLTSYGYTF. CDR3 nucleotide sequence: TGTGCCAGCAGCCAAAGCTCTCGTCTAACTTCCTATGGCTACACCTTC.

The rearrangement joins TRBV11-2 to TRBJ1-3, with unresolved D. Germline CDR1 SGHAT, CDR2 FQNNGV. The ends were cut back, 0 bases at V and 6 bases at J, with 6 bases in the middle. The CDR3 sequence is 13 residues long. CDR3 loop: CASSLEGSNTIYF. CDR3 nucleotides: TGTGCCAGCAGCTTAGAGGGTTCAAACACCATATATTTT. Variable domain in full (rest from reference TRBV11-2 and TRBJ1-3): EAGVAQSPRYKIIEKRQSVAFWCNPISGHATLYWYQQILGQGPKLLIQFQNNGVVDDSQLPKDRFSAERLKGVDSTLKIQPAKLEDSAVYLCASSLEGSNTIYFGEGSWLTVV.

This clonotype was counted only a few times. The chain couples TRBV7-3 to TRBJ2-3; 7 bases line up with TRBD2. With 2 bases clipped from V and 2 bases from J, the junction kept 4 bases outside the gene matches. Germline CDR1 SGHTA, CDR2 FQGTGA. The CDR3 runs to 15 residues. CDR3 region: CASSLPGGTTDTQYF. CDR3 DNA: TGTGCCAGCAGCTTACCGGGGGGAACCACAGATACGCAGTATTTT.

About this clonotype itself: A read error may account for a junction end that differs from germline. This chain joins TRBV29-1 and TRBJ1-1; tentatively, D is TRBD1 (5 bases). Germline CDR1 reads SQVTM; CDR2 reads ANQGSEA. CDR3 length equals 11 residues. The CDR3 nucleotides are TGCAGCGCCGGAGGGGTAACTGAAGCTTCCTTT. Amino acids: CSAGGVTEASF.

This clonotype was picked up a small number of times. A much larger clone differs by one base, so this may be a read error. V and J are TRBV28 and TRBJ1-2, with D possibly matching TRBD1 (6 bases). The CDR3 is 14 amino acids. Germline V lookup: CDR1 MDHEN, CDR2 SYDVKM. CDR3 DNA sequence: TGTGCCAGCAGAGAGGGGGGGCGCGTCTATGGCTACGCCTTC. Its translation is CASREGGRVYGYAF.

This clonotype was seen only a few times. The V gene is TRBV29-1, the J gene TRBJ2-1; TRBD2 agrees at 10 bases. The V segment lost 1 base and the J segment 10 bases; nucleotides outside the gene matches: 10. Germline loops: CDR1 SQVTM, CDR2 ANQGSEA. This CDR3 region has 15 residues. The CDR3 spells CSVEVRSGRAGEQFF. The CDR3 DNA is TGCAGCGTTGAAGTTCGGAGCGGGAGGGCCGGAGAGCAGTTCTTC.

This clonotype was seen a few times. The chain links TRBV29-1 to TRBJ2-5; 8 bases line up with TRBD1. The V segment lost 7 bases and the J segment 5 bases; nucleotides outside the gene matches: 15. The CDR3 consists of 15 residues. The germline gives CDR1 SQVTM, CDR2 ANQGSEA. The CDR3, as DNA: TGCAGCGCGGGCCCTACAGGGGGAGTCGGTGAGACCCAGTACTTC. Its translation: CSAGPTGGVGETQYF.

This clonotype showed up just a few times. The rearrangement links TRBV27 to TRBJ2-1; 10 nucleotides line up with TRBD1. The CDR3 runs to 13 residues. Germline trimming cut 8 bases from V and 3 bases from J; bases unmatched to any gene: 1. Germline values: CDR1 MNHEY, CDR2 SMNVEV (reference sequence). CDR3 nucleotides: TGTGCCAGCTGGACAGGGGGCTACAATGAGCAGTTCTTC. It yields the protein CASWTGGYNEQFF.

This clonotype was seen ten or more times. The chain combines TRBV6-1 with TRBJ2-7, with a possible D match to TRBD2 (6 bases). Germline CDR1 MNHNS, CDR2 SASEGT. The CDR3 loop spans 14 amino acids. Trimming stripped 0 bases from V and 4 bases from J, with 10 bases between. CDR3 nucleotides: TGTGCCAGCAGTGAAGCCTACGCGGGGTACGAGCAGTACTTC. Its protein is CASSEAYAGYEQYF.

This rearrangement joins TRBV5-1 to TRBJ1-2; unclear D gene. V dropped 0 bases and J dropped 8 bases, with 11 bases sitting between them. Looked up from germline, CDR1 is SGHRS and CDR2 is YFSETQ. The CDR3 is 13 amino acids. Written as DNA, the CDR3 is TGCGCCAGCAGCTTGGCCGACATCCTAGGCTACACCTTC. This translates into CASSLADILGYTF.

In this sample, this clonotype turned up a few times. V and J are TRBV5-1 and TRBJ1-3; maybe TRBD1 (6 bases). Germline-derived CDR1 and CDR2 are SGHRS and YFSETQ. The ends were cut back, 4 bases at V and 0 bases at J, with 14 bases in the middle. The CDR3 is 16 residues long. CDR3 bases: TGCGCCAGCAGCCTACAGGGTGACAGCTCTGGAAACACCATATATTTT. It is translated as CASSLQGDSSGNTIYF.

This clonotype was seen only once. This chain links TRBV20-1 with TRBJ2-7; 11 bases fit TRBD1. J gave up 5 bases and V 4 bases, and 4 bases lay outside the gene matches. Germline CDR1 DFQATT, CDR2 SNEGSKA (reference sequence). This CDR3 is 13 amino acids long. Written as DNA, the CDR3 is TGCAGTGCTAAAGGACAGGGGGCCCACGAGCAGTACTTC. Amino acids: CSAKGQGAHEQYF.

This clonotype was counted a few times. The genes are TRBV11-3 and TRBJ2-7; 8 nucleotides agree with TRBD1. Germline loops: CDR1 SGHNT, CDR2 YENEEA. V trimming: 5 bases; J trimming: 0 bases; junction bases outside the gene matches: 6. The CDR3 has 15 amino acids. The CDR3 coding sequence is TGTGCCAGCAGCCCTGGGGACAGGAGCTCCTACGAGCAGTACTTC. Amino acids: CASSPGDRSSYEQYF.

This clonotype was counted a few times. The chain couples TRBV29-1 to TRBJ1-1, with a weak D call TRBD1 (5 bases). This CDR3 has 13 residues. V was clipped by 0 bases and J by 3 bases, with 8 bases between them. Germline assignment: CDR1 SQVTM and CDR2 ANQGSEA. The CDR3 sequence is CSVEDQGYTEAFF. For the CDR3, the DNA is TGCAGCGTTGAAGATCAGGGATACACTGAAGCTTTCTTT.

In its sample, this clonotype was seen many times. The chain links TRBV7-2 to TRBJ1-1; D is ambiguous. This CDR3 comprises 11 residues. Germline V gene data show CDR1 as SGHTA and CDR2 as FQGNSA. Trimming took 5 bases from V and 6 from J, leaving 7 bases between them. This CDR3 reads CTSSIISEAFF. DNA for the CDR3: TGTACCAGCAGCATTATCTCTGAAGCTTTCTTT. The full variable domain, with the rest looked up from reference TRBV7-2 and TRBJ1-1, is GAGVSQSPSNKVTEKGKDVELRCDPISGHTALYWYRQSLGQGLEFLIYFQGNSAPDKSGLPSDRFSAERTGGSVSTLTIQRTQQEDSAVYLCTSSIISEAFFGQGTRLTVV.

The chain has TRBV10-3 and TRBJ1-5; TRBD1 might be the D (5 bases). V shed 6 bases and J shed 1 base, with 13 bases lying between them. The CDR3 runs to 15 residues. CDR1 is ENHRY and CDR2 is SYGVKD in the germline V gene. CDR3 amino acids: CAIRAAEGSNQPQHF. CDR3 sequence (DNA): TGTGCCATCAGAGCAGCAGAGGGGAGCAATCAGCCCCAGCATTTT.

The chain is built from TRBV12-3 or TRBV12-4 and TRBJ2-7; 14 positions agree with TRBD2. Trimming cost V 7 bases and J 7 bases; bases outside gene matches: 12. The CDR3 totals 16 residues. In DNA, the CDR3 is TGTGCCAGCACCCCCGGGGGACTAGCGGGAGTTCGAGAGCAGTACTTC. Protein: CASTPGGLAGVREQYF.

The CDR3 DNA follows: TGTGCCAGCAGCTCCGGTGGAGGCAGCTTATCCCCCCAGCATTTT. This encodes CASSSGGGSLSPQHF. The rearrangement links TRBV3-1 to TRBJ1-5; D unclear. The CDR3 consists of 15 residues. CDR1 LGHDT and CDR2 YNNKEL come from the germline V gene (reference sequence). V lost 5 bases to trimming and J lost 10 bases, with 21 bases between them.

This clonotype was observed at least ten times. The chain uses TRBV28 and TRBJ1-3; D call uncertain. CDR3 size: 14 residues. The germline V and J ends were trimmed by 6 bases and 1 base, with 10 bases remaining between them. CDR1 MDHEN and CDR2 SYDVKM come from the germline V gene. In DNA form, the CDR3 reads TGTGCCAGCAGCTTCGGAGGGTCTGGAAACACCATATATTTT. It encodes CASSFGGSGNTIYF.

The chain joins TRBV7-2 to TRBJ2-2; 7 bases match TRBD2. Germline assignment: CDR1 SGHTA and CDR2 FQGNSA. J was trimmed by 7 bases and V by 11 bases; bases with no gene match: 10. The CDR3 runs 13 residues. CDR3 in DNA: TGTGCCGCCTCGGGGGGAACGCACGGGGAGCTGTTTTTT. This gives the protein CAASGGTHGELFF.

CDR3 nucleotides: TGTGCCAGCAGTTATGGAGGGACGGGGAGCCACGAGCAGTACTTC. Its translation is CASSYGGTGSHEQYF. V usage is TRBV28 and J usage is TRBJ2-7; D might be TRBD2 (6 bases). The CDR3 is 15 residues long. Trimming removed 4 bases from V and 5 bases from J, with 18 bases in between. Germline V gene lookup returns CDR1 MDHEN and CDR2 SYDVKM.

This clonotype was seen a handful of times. This chain uses TRBV7-3 with TRBJ1-2; D ambiguous. This CDR3 spans 13 amino acids. CDR1 is SGHTA and CDR2 is FQGTGA in the germline V gene. Trimming stripped 5 bases from V and 8 bases from J, with 15 bases between. The CDR3 here is CASSQNWAGGYTF. The CDR3 region has the DNA TGTGCCAGCAGCCAAAATTGGGCCGGGGGCTACACCTTC.

This clonotype was found many times. The CDR3 region is CSVGLYGHGYTF. For the CDR3, the DNA is TGCAGCGTTGGCCTCTACGGGCACGGCTACACCTTC. The chain uses TRBV29-1 and TRBJ1-2; D not resolved. The V end was cut by 4 bases, the J end by 8 bases, with 14 bases between. The CDR3 has 12 residues. CDR1 is SQVTM and CDR2 is ANQGSEA in the germline V gene.

This clonotype was observed at least ten times. This sequence joins TRBV5-6 and TRBJ2-5; either TRBD1 or TRBD2 may fit D (5 bases each). Germline V CDR1 and CDR2: SGHDT, YYEEEE. There are 14 residues in the CDR3. V lost 4 bases and J 0 bases, leaving 10 bases between the germline ends. CDR3 DNA sequence: TGTGCCAGCAGCGGGGACGACGACCAAGAGACCCAGTACTTC. It encodes CASSGDDDQETQYF.